This TCR beta chain was identified in a study of CD8 T cells in Susac syndrome. The ends lost 0 bases at V and 8 bases at J; junction bases unmatched: 15. The CDR3 consists of 16 residues. The V gene's germline CDR1 is SQVTM and CDR2 ANQGSEA. About 0.45 to 1 ug RNA was reverse transcribed with random hexamers. TCRdb re-analysed the immunoSEQ multiplex PCR reads in MiXCR, keeping a single row per CDR3 protein. The sample consists of about 200,000 distinct CDR3 sequences, 95% of them appearing once. Material for sequencing was CD4+ T cells from PBMCs. V and J are TRBV29-1 and TRBJ1-2; 7 nucleotides align to TRBD1. This TCR derives from a human donor with multiple sclerosis. CDR3 DNA sequence: TGCAGCGTTGAAGATGGGAACAGGGGTAGGCCAGGAGGCTACACCTTC. Protein sequence: CSVEDGNRGRPGGYTF.